A selection of T cell receptor beta chains follows, all from one sample in a study of cytomegalovirus exposure and HLA in healthy donors. Profiled with immunoSEQ multiplex PCR; TCRdb holds only in-frame clones, not every one. The sample consists of 90,000 to 120,000 clones, 81% of them appearing once. Sequenced input: PBMCs. These receptors all come from a man younger than 45 in good health and CMV-seronegative. CDR3s include the opening cysteine and the closing phenylalanine or tryptophan. Fields, in order: clone size, J gene, D gene, V gene, CDR3 DNA, CDR3 protein. The D gene is left open where the match is weak. Only some rows state a clone size, as once, few, many or a class for expanded clones.

size: NA; J: TRBJ2-3; D: TRBD1; V: TRBV19; DNA: TGTGCCAGTACAGGGGGCATCACAGATACGCAGTATTTT; CDR3: CASTGGITDTQYF
size: NA; J: TRBJ2-6; D: NA; V: TRBV7-2; DNA: TGTGCCAGCAGCCCAGCACCTAGGGGGGCCAACGTCCTGACTTTC; CDR3: CASSPAPRGANVLTF
size: NA; J: TRBJ1-5; D: NA; V: TRBV19; DNA: TGTGCCAGTGCAACCGGGGGGGCTCAGCCCCAGCATTTT; CDR3: CASATGGAQPQHF
size: NA; J: TRBJ2-7; D: NA; V: TRBV6-1; DNA: TGTGCCAGCAGACCACAGGGCTACGAGCAGTACTTC; CDR3: CASRPQGYEQYF
size: NA; J: TRBJ1-1; D: TRBD1; V: TRBV19; DNA: TGTGCCAGTAGTATAGGGAGGACAGGGAACCCTGAAGCTTTCTTT; CDR3: CASSIGRTGNPEAFF
size: once; J: TRBJ2-7; D: NA; V: TRBV11-2; DNA: TGTGCCAGCAGCTTATGGGGGGGCATCTACGAGCAGTACTTC; CDR3: CASSLWGGIYEQYF
size: NA; J: TRBJ2-7; D: NA; V: TRBV30; DNA: TGTGCCTGGAGTGTAGGAGGGGGCGCGTGGGAGCAGTACTTC; CDR3: CAWSVGGGAWEQYF
size: once; J: TRBJ1-2; D: TRBD1; V: TRBV6-5; DNA: TGTGCCAGCAGTTACTTCAGCCCGGGACAGGGTTCTGGCTACACCTTC; CDR3: CASSYFSPGQGSGYTF
size: NA; J: TRBJ2-5; D: TRBD2; V: TRBV4-2; DNA: TGTGCCAGCAGCCCGTGGGGGGGGAGCGAGGAGACCCAGTACTTC; CDR3: CASSPWGGSEETQYF
size: NA; J: TRBJ1-1; D: NA; V: TRBV9; DNA: TGTGCCAGCAGCGTAGCTCAGCAGGCGAACACTGAAGCTTTCTTT; CDR3: CASSVAQQANTEAFF
size: once; J: TRBJ1-6; D: NA; V: TRBV5-6; DNA: TGTGCCAGCAGCCCTGGGGGGGCATTTGACTATAATTCACCCCTCCACTTT; CDR3: CASSPGGAFDYNSPLHF
size: NA; J: TRBJ2-7; D: NA; V: TRBV28; DNA: TGTGCCAGCAGTAGCCTGCGGGACTACGAGCAGTACTTC; CDR3: CASSSLRDYEQYF
size: NA; J: TRBJ2-7; D: NA; V: TRBV6-1; DNA: TGTGCCAGCGCAGGAGGCGAGCAGTACTTC; CDR3: CASAGGEQYF
size: NA; J: TRBJ1-1; D: NA; V: TRBV18; DNA: TGTGCCAGCTCCTTAGCTGGGGGCAACACTGAAGCTTTCTTT; CDR3: CASSLAGGNTEAFF
size: NA; J: TRBJ2-3; D: TRBD2; V: TRBV23-1; DNA: TGCGCCAGCAGTCAATCGAAAGGTAGCGGGAGGGTCACTAGCACAGATACGCAGTATTTT; CDR3: CASSQSKGSGRVTSTDTQYF
size: NA; J: TRBJ2-5; D: TRBD1; V: TRBV9; DNA: TGTGCCAGCAGCTTCCGACAGGGCGGGGAGACCCAGTACTTC; CDR3: CASSFRQGGETQYF
size: NA; J: TRBJ2-7; D: TRBD1; V: TRBV11-2; DNA: TGTGCCAGCAGCACCTGGACAGGGGTCGCCTACGAGCAGTACTTC; CDR3: CASSTWTGVAYEQYF
size: NA; J: TRBJ2-1; D: TRBD2; V: TRBV7-8; DNA: TGTGCCAGCAGCTTAGAACTAGCGGGAGGCAATGAGCAGTTCTTC; CDR3: CASSLELAGGNEQFF
size: NA; J: TRBJ1-2; D: TRBD1; V: TRBV6-4; DNA: TGTGCCAGCAGGCAGACAGGGAGCCCTGGCTACACCTTC; CDR3: CASRQTGSPGYTF
size: NA; J: TRBJ1-4; D: NA; V: TRBV18; DNA: TGTGCCAGCTCCCGGGCGTGGGGAGAAAATGAAAAACTGTTTTTT; CDR3: CASSRAWGENEKLFF
size: few; J: TRBJ2-7; D: NA; V: TRBV4-1; DNA: TGCGCCAGCAGCCATGCCACGGGGGGCAGATACGAGCAGTACTTC; CDR3: CASSHATGGRYEQYF
size: NA; J: TRBJ1-4; D: NA; V: TRBV9; DNA: TGTGCCAGCAGCGACCGGGCGCGGGGTAATGAAAAACTGTTTTTT; CDR3: CASSDRARGNEKLFF
size: NA; J: TRBJ1-1; D: NA; V: TRBV7-8; DNA: TGTGCCAGCAGCTTAGCGAGTAGACAGCGGAACACTGAAGCTTTCTTT; CDR3: CASSLASRQRNTEAFF
size: NA; J: TRBJ2-4; D: TRBD1; V: TRBV2; DNA: TGTGCCAGCAGTGAGGGACAGGGGGCGGCGGCCAAAAACATTCAGTACTTC; CDR3: CASSEGQGAAAKNIQYF
size: few; J: TRBJ1-5; D: NA; V: TRBV7-9; DNA: TGTGCCAGCAGCTTGAATCTTGTCAGGGATAGCAATCAGCCCCAGCATTTT; CDR3: CASSLNLVRDSNQPQHF